A single sample gave rise to the 32 T cell receptor beta chains below, sequenced in a study of cytomegalovirus exposure and HLA in healthy donors. The PCR employed 60 Vbeta primers together with 13 Jbeta primers. Only in-frame clones appear in the TCRdb table, and some are missing; sequencing was by immunoSEQ multiplex PCR. Its clone listing holds around 110,000 clones. Source material: PBMCs. These receptors were taken from a young man in good health and CMV-seronegative.

CDR3 region: CASSPRQGHNSPLHF. DNA of the CDR3: TGTGCCAGCAGCCCCAGACAGGGTCATAATTCACCCCTCCACTTT. V usage is TRBV7-9 and J usage is TRBJ1-6; 7 bases align to TRBD1. Germline V lookup: CDR1 SEHNR, CDR2 FQNEAQ (reference sequence). The CDR3 sequence is 15 residues long. V trimming: 5 bases; J trimming: 5 bases; junction bases outside the gene matches: 6.

The chain has TRBV18 and TRBJ1-4; D remains unclear. V shed 9 bases and J shed 14 bases, with 19 bases lying between them. Germline CDR1 KGHSH, CDR2 LQKENI. CDR3 size: 12 residues. CDR3: CASQESTSGLFF. DNA for the CDR3: TGTGCCAGTCAAGAGTCTACCTCGGGGCTGTTTTTT.

The V and J genes are TRBV28 and TRBJ2-7; 7 bases align to TRBD1. Per the germline V gene, CDR1 is MDHEN and CDR2 is SYDVKM. The junction had 14 bases not matched to a gene; V was cut back by 5 bases and J by 7 bases. The CDR3 has 15 residues. This CDR3 is CASSTGTVRLREQYF. In nucleotides, the CDR3 is TGTGCCAGCAGTACCGGGACAGTCCGTTTACGGGAGCAGTACTTC.

The V call is TRBV19, the J call TRBJ2-3, with TRBD1 matching 7 bases. Trimming at V came to 5 bases and at J to 4 bases, leaving 9 bases not matched to a gene. Germline CDR1 reads LNHDA; CDR2 reads SQIVND (reference sequence). This CDR3 spans 15 amino acids. Written as DNA, the CDR3 is TGTGCCAGTAGTCCCGACAGGGCCATCCCAGATACGCAGTATTTT. Encoded protein: CASSPDRAIPDTQYF.

The chain couples TRBV19 to TRBJ2-5, with D unresolved. Trimming left V 6 bases short and J 3 bases short, with 11 bases between. CDR1 LNHDA and CDR2 SQIVND come from the germline V gene (reference sequence). The CDR3 sequence is 13 residues long. The CDR3 spells CASREVNEETQYF. DNA for the CDR3: TGTGCCAGTAGAGAGGTCAATGAAGAGACCCAGTACTTC.

The chain employs TRBV5-6 and TRBJ1-5; D is unclear. The CDR3 length is 16 residues. Per the germline V gene, CDR1 is SGHDT and CDR2 is YYEEEE. V gave up 0 bases and J gave up 6 bases, with 16 bases separating them. CDR3 sequence: CASSLGYELPSQPQHF. CDR3 nucleotides: TGTGCCAGCAGCTTGGGGTACGAACTGCCGAGTCAGCCCCAGCATTTT.

This chain links TRBV5-1 with TRBJ1-1, with TRBD1 identical over 7 bases. CDR1 and CDR2 (germline): SGHRS, YFSETQ. With V trimmed by 4 bases and J by 5 bases, 8 bases remained unmatched. The CDR3 covers 14 residues. CDR3 residues: CASSRRGQTTEAFF. CDR3 nucleotide sequence: TGCGCCAGCAGCAGAAGGGGACAGACAACTGAAGCTTTCTTT.

J is TRBJ2-3 and V is TRBV9, with TRBD2 as a possible D gene (7 bases). This CDR3 contains 16 residues. Trimming left V 0 bases short and J 8 bases short, with 19 bases between. In germline, CDR1 is SGDLS, CDR2 YYNGEE. Here the CDR3 reads CASSVEGGGLSGTQYF. The DNA of the CDR3 is TGTGCCAGCAGCGTAGAAGGGGGGGGGCTCAGCGGTACGCAGTATTTT.

V and J are TRBV4-2 and TRBJ1-2, with D unresolved. Trimming cost V 1 base and J 5 bases, with 11 bases left between them. Germline lookup yields CDR1 LGHNA and CDR2 YNFKEQ. The CDR3 has 14 residues. In DNA form, the CDR3 reads TGTGCCAGCAGCCAAGTAGAAGCGGTGTATGGCTACACCTTC. This gives the protein CASSQVEAVYGYTF.

The rearrangement uses TRBV19 and TRBJ1-1; D is ambiguous. The ends were cut back, 5 bases at V and 4 bases at J, with 14 bases in the middle. Germline CDR1 and CDR2: LNHDA and SQIVND (reference sequence). CDR3 length equals 14 residues. The CDR3 DNA reads TGTGCCAGTAGTCTAGGACCGTCGGGCACTGAAGCTTTCTTT. Translation gives CASSLGPSGTEAFF.

The V call is TRBV5-1, the J call TRBJ2-7; 11 nucleotides line up with TRBD2. With V trimmed by 3 bases and J by 0 bases, 8 bases remained unmatched. The CDR3 has 17 residues. Germline assignment: CDR1 SGHRS and CDR2 YFSETQ. As DNA, the CDR3 is TGCGCCAGCAGCTCCTTAGCGGGGGGGTCCCCCTCCTACGAGCAGTACTTC. It translates to CASSSLAGGSPSYEQYF.

This rearrangement joins TRBV5-6 to TRBJ1-5, with TRBD1 as a possible D gene (5 bases). The germline V gene encodes CDR1 SGHDT and CDR2 YYEEEE. V lost 3 bases and J lost 3, with 7 bases in between. The CDR3 is 13 residues long. The CDR3 loop is CASSSTANQPQHF. The CDR3 nucleotides read TGTGCCAGCAGCTCGACAGCCAATCAGCCCCAGCATTTT.

The chain couples TRBV6-1 to TRBJ2-7; TRBD1 matches 8 bases. Germline V gives CDR1 MNHNS, CDR2 SASEGT. The CDR3 spans 14 residues. J gave up 4 bases and V 7 bases, and 9 bases lay outside the gene matches. The CDR3 loop reads CASTIDRGGYEQYF. For the CDR3, the DNA is TGTGCCAGCACCATCGACAGGGGAGGTTACGAGCAGTACTTC.

The V call is TRBV5-1, the J call TRBJ2-3; 9 nucleotides match TRBD2. Looked up from germline, CDR1 is SGHRS and CDR2 is YFSETQ. The length of the CDR3 is 16 residues. J gave up 6 bases and V 0 bases, and 8 bases lay outside the gene matches. In DNA, the CDR3 is TGCGCCAGCAGCTTGGCCCTGCGGGGGGGCCGCGATACGCAGTATTTT. Residues: CASSLALRGGRDTQYF. The complete variable domain, with remaining parts taken from reference TRBV5-1 and TRBJ2-3, reads KAGVTQTPRYLIKTRGQQVTLSCSPISGHRSVSWYQQTPGQGLQFLFEYFSETQRNKGNFPGRFSGRQFSNSRSEMNVSTLELGDSALYLCASSLALRGGRDTQYFGPGTRLTVL.

The gene calls are TRBV6-5 and TRBJ1-2, with 9 bases matching TRBD1. The CDR3 contains 13 residues. Germline values: CDR1 MNHEY, CDR2 SVGAGI. V gave up 4 bases and J gave up 3 bases; unmatched junction bases: 0. Written as DNA, the CDR3 is TGTGCCAGCAGTTGGACAGGGGACTATGGCTACACCTTC. As protein: CASSWTGDYGYTF.

The CDR3 nucleotides are TGTGCCACCAGCAGAGATCGGAGGACAGGGGGCTACTATGGCTACACCTTC. Protein: CATSRDRRTGGYYGYTF. The chain is built from TRBV15 and TRBJ1-2, with 11 bases that match TRBD1. V was clipped by 0 bases and J by 3 bases; unmatched bases: 6. The CDR3 loop spans 17 amino acids. Germline CDR1 and CDR2: LNHNV and YYDKDF (reference sequence).

Here the CDR3 reads CASSLGQNNSPLHF. The DNA of the CDR3 is TGTGCCAGCAGCTTGGGACAGAATAATTCACCCCTCCACTTT. V and J are TRBV7-6 and TRBJ1-6, with TRBD1 identical over 7 bases. This CDR3 region has 14 residues. Germline V CDR1 and CDR2: SGHVS, FNYEAQ. The V segment lost 3 bases and the J segment 5 bases; nucleotides outside the gene matches: 1.

The chain couples TRBV5-8 to TRBJ2-1; perhaps TRBD1 as D (5 bases). CDR1 and CDR2 (germline): SGHTS, YDEGEE. CDR3 length: 17 amino acids. V was trimmed by 4 bases and J by 0 bases, leaving 17 bases between them. The CDR3 loop reads CASSRYGHASSYNEQFF. The DNA of the CDR3 is TGTGCCAGCAGCCGATACGGACACGCGAGCTCCTACAATGAGCAGTTCTTC.

DNA for the CDR3: TGTGCCAGCAGCTTGGGAGGCTCTTCCTACGAGCAGTACTTC. It translates to CASSLGGSSYEQYF. The chain couples TRBV5-4 to TRBJ2-7; D ambiguous. Trimming removed 0 bases at V and 1 base at J, with 8 bases between. CDR3 size: 14 residues. Looked up from germline, CDR1 is SGHNT and CDR2 is YYREEE (reference sequence). Full variable domain (rest looked up from reference TRBV5-4 and TRBJ2-7): ETGVTQSPTHLIKTRGQQVTLRCSSQSGHNTVSWYQQALGQGPQFIFQYYREEENGRGNFPPRFSGLQFPNYSSELNVNALELDDSALYLCASSLGGSSYEQYFGPGTRLTVT.

This chain connects TRBV10-2 to TRBJ2-2; 8 bases fit TRBD1. V trimming: 3 bases; J trimming: 6 bases; junction bases outside the gene matches: 6. CDR1 and CDR2 from the germline V gene are WSHSY and SAAADI. There are 15 residues in the CDR3. CDR3 residues: CASSEKRTGSGELFF. The DNA of the CDR3 is TGCGCCAGCAGTGAAAAACGGACAGGGTCCGGGGAGCTGTTTTTT.

The chain couples TRBV9 to TRBJ2-2; the D is unclear. This CDR3 is built from 15 residues. Germline V lookup: CDR1 SGDLS, CDR2 YYNGEE. The V end lost 0 bases, the J end lost 0 bases, and 6 bases lay between the germline ends. CDR3 nucleotides: TGTGCCAGCAGCGTAGGAGGTTCGAACACCGGGGAGCTGTTTTTT. Its translation: CASSVGGSNTGELFF.

The chain links TRBV19 to TRBJ1-5; TRBD1 might be the D (5 bases). The CDR3 is 15 amino acids. Germline V lookup: CDR1 LNHDA, CDR2 SQIVND (reference sequence). V was trimmed by 7 bases and J by 0 bases, leaving 13 bases between them. CDR3 in DNA: TGTGCCAGTATGGTACAGGCGAATAGCAATCAGCCCCAGCATTTT. Its translation is CASMVQANSNQPQHF.

J is TRBJ1-4 and V is TRBV19; 9 bases line up with TRBD1. The CDR3 has 16 residues. V dropped 6 bases and J dropped 0; count of bases not matched to a gene: 5. Germline CDR1 reads LNHDA; CDR2 reads SQIVND (reference sequence). The CDR3 sequence: CASRPRTGATNEKLFF. CDR3 in DNA: TGTGCCAGTAGACCCCGGACAGGGGCAACTAATGAAAAACTGTTTTTT.

V and J are TRBV6-1 and TRBJ1-5; no definite D call. This CDR3 comprises 14 residues. V dropped 3 bases and J dropped 6 bases, with 12 bases sitting between them. In germline, CDR1 is MNHNS, CDR2 SASEGT. The DNA for the CDR3 is TGTGCCAGCAGTGATCAGGATGACCGTCAGCCCCAGCATTTT. Its translation is CASSDQDDRQPQHF.

The V gene is TRBV27, the J gene TRBJ1-3, with 9 bases lining up with TRBD1. With V trimmed by 9 bases and J by 0 bases, 3 bases remained unmatched. The CDR3 has 14 amino acids. The germline CDR1 and CDR2 sequences are MNHEY and SMNVEV (reference sequence). The chain's CDR3 is CASSQGASGNTIYF. The CDR3 nucleotides are TGTGCCAGTTCACAGGGGGCCTCTGGAAACACCATATATTTT.

This rearrangement joins TRBV27 to TRBJ1-5; 11 nucleotides agree with TRBD1. The V gene end was trimmed by 7 bases and the J gene end by 6 bases; junction bases not matched to a gene: 5. The CDR3 loop spans 14 amino acids. Looked up from germline, CDR1 is MNHEY and CDR2 is SMNVEV (reference sequence). The CDR3 reads CASKRTGGTQPQHF. The CDR3 DNA sequence: TGTGCCAGCAAAAGGACAGGGGGCACTCAGCCCCAGCATTTT.

This CDR3 is CASRGGSYNEQFF. For the CDR3, the DNA is TGTGCCAGCCGGGGGGGGTCCTACAATGAGCAGTTCTTC. The chain joins TRBV2 to TRBJ2-1; TRBD2 matches 8 bases. Unmatched junction bases numbered 1, after V lost 8 bases and J lost 1 base. CDR1 is SNHLY and CDR2 is FYNNEI in the germline V gene. The CDR3 is made up of 13 amino acids.

The chain links TRBV7-6 to TRBJ2-2; the D gene is possibly TRBD2 (5 bases). This CDR3 is built from 17 residues. Trimming stripped 2 bases from V and 5 bases from J, with 18 bases between. Per germline, CDR1 SGHVS and CDR2 FNYEAQ. The CDR3: CASSLLSRAAATGELFF. The CDR3 DNA reads TGTGCCAGCAGCTTATTGTCCCGGGCAGCGGCTACCGGGGAGCTGTTTTTT.

This chain links TRBV9 with TRBJ2-3, with 10 bases fitting TRBD2. V lost 4 bases to trimming and J lost 1 base; unmatched junction nucleotides: 3. Germline CDR1 SGDLS, CDR2 YYNGEE. There are 15 residues in the CDR3. CDR3: CASSKAGGRTDTQYF. The CDR3 DNA reads as TGTGCCAGCAGCAAAGCGGGGGGGCGCACAGATACGCAGTATTTT.

The CDR3, as DNA: TGTGCCAGCAGCCAAGATGGGGGGGATCAGCCCCAGCATTTT. Translated, it gives CASSQDGGDQPQHF. This sequence joins TRBV4-2 and TRBJ1-5; possible D gene TRBD1, 5 bases. Trimming removed 0 bases at V and 5 bases at J, with 8 bases between. Germline V CDR1 and CDR2: LGHNA, YNFKEQ. CDR3 size: 14 residues.

This chain uses TRBV4-2 with TRBJ2-7, with 8 bases that match TRBD1. Germline loops: CDR1 LGHNA, CDR2 YNFKEQ. The CDR3 contains 15 residues. The V and J ends lost 2 bases and 7 bases, in that order; junction bases with no gene match: 10. The CDR3 protein is CASSQPGQDTLEQYF. CDR3 bases: TGTGCCAGCAGCCAACCGGGACAGGATACGTTGGAGCAGTACTTC.

Details on this clone: Other nucleotide sequences from this sample produce the same CDR3. V and J are TRBV10-2 and TRBJ2-1; 11 nucleotides line up with TRBD2. Per the germline V gene, CDR1 is WSHSY and CDR2 is SAAADI. After removal of 5 bases from V and 4 bases from J, the junction contained 1 base not matched to a gene. The CDR3 is 14 amino acids. The CDR3 protein is CASSTSGGYNEQFF. The CDR3 bases are TGCGCCAGCAGTACTAGCGGGGGATACAATGAGCAGTTCTTC.